This entry is about one T cell receptor (beta chain). CDR1 and CDR2 from the germline V gene are LGHNA and YSLEER. V gave up 0 bases and J gave up 9 bases; unmatched junction bases: 9. CDR3 size: 16 residues. This sample was taken from a study of blood T cell repertoires in COVID-19. The table came from immunoSEQ multiplex PCR; TCRdb's copy has only in-frame clones and leaves some out. The sample records approximately 230,000 clones, about 91% being singletons. Input material: peripheral blood. The J gene is TRBJ2-1, the V gene TRBV4-3, with 9 bases identical to TRBD2. This receptor was identified in a woman in her thirties with COVID-19, enrolled during active disease. DNA for the CDR3: TGCGCCAGCAGCCAAGATCCTAGCGGGATTGATGTTGAGCAGTTCTTC. Protein: CASSQDPSGIDVEQFF.